This TCR beta chain emerged from a study of OX40 agonist ivuxolimab in advanced cancers. About the study: The dose-escalation group included hepatocellular carcinoma, melanoma, renal cell carcinoma and head and neck cancer. One patient with hepatocellular carcinoma and two with cutaneous melanoma, three in all, had partial responses.

Profiled with immunoSEQ multiplex PCR; TCRdb holds only in-frame clones, not every one. The table has tens of thousands of clones, less than 95% seen once. CDR3 length: 14 amino acids. V was clipped by 7 bases and J by 2 bases; unmatched bases: 4. Germline V CDR1 and CDR2: SQVTM, ANQGSEA. The TCR sequence derives from an adult with an advanced solid tumor such as melanoma, head and neck, liver or kidney cancer. This rearrangement joins TRBV29-1 to TRBJ2-3; 12 nucleotides line up with TRBD2. The specimen comprised CD4+ or CD8+ T cells sorted from blood, sampled in a trial of the OX40 agonist ivuxolimab. The CDR3: CSGLAGGYTDTQYF. CDR3 sequence (DNA): TGCAGCGGTCTAGCGGGAGGGTACACAGATACGCAGTATTTT.